This paragraph covers one T cell receptor beta chain sequence. The entry originates in a study of blood T cell repertoires in COVID-19. Background on the study: The United States, Italy and Spain were the sources of the acute and convalescent COVID-19 samples.

Here immunoSEQ multiplex PCR was the method, and the copy in TCRdb shows in-frame clones only, minus some. Of just under 35,000 clones listed, more than 85% are singletons. CDR1 is SGHTA, CDR2 FQGTGA, per germline. V shed 5 bases and J 8 bases; nucleotides not matched to a gene: 7. CDR3 length equals 13 residues. The chain joins TRBV7-3 to TRBJ1-1; 8 bases fit TRBD1. The receptor comes from a man between 60 and 70 years old with active or convalescent COVID-19. The specimen was peripheral blood. CDR3 nucleotide sequence: TGTGCCAGCAGCCACCAGGGGGCGAACGAAGCTTTCTTT. Translation: CASSHQGANEAFF.